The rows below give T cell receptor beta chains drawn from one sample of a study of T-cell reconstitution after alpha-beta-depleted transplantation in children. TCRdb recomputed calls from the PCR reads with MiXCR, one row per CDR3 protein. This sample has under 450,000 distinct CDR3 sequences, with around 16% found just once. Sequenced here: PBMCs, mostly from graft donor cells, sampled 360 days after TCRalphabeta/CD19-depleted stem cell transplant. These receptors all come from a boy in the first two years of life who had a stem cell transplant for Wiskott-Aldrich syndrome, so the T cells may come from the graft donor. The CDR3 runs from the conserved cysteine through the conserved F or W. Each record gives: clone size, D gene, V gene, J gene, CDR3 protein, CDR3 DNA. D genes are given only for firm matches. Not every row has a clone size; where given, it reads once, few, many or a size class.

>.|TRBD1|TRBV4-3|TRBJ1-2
CASSQRGPRGHGYTF
TGCGCCAGCAGCCAAAGGGGACCCAGGGGGCATGGCTACACCTTC
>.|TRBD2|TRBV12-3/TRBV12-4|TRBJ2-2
CASSPGLVEDTGELFF
TGTGCCAGCAGTCCTGGACTAGTAGAGGACACCGGGGAGCTGTTTTTT
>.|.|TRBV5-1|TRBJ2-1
CASSPRLVLESEQFF
TGCGCCAGCAGCCCCAGACTAGTCCTGGAGAGTGAGCAGTTCTTC
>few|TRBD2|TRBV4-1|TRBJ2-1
CASSQVYAFIAGGYNEQFF
TGCGCCAGCAGCCAAGTGTATGCCTTCATAGCGGGGGGTTACAATGAGCAGTTCTTC
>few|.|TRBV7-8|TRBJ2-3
CASSLARGKNPSTDTQYF
TGTGCCAGCAGCTTAGCGCGGGGCAAAAATCCTAGCACAGATACGCAGTATTTT
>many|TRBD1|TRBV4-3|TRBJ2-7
CASSQEAITHRGHEQYF
TGCGCCAGCAGCCAAGAAGCCATCACTCACAGGGGCCACGAGCAGTACTTC
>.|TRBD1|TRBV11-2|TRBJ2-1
CASSFYGQGSSYNEQFF
TGTGCCAGCAGCTTTTACGGACAGGGAAGCTCCTACAATGAGCAGTTCTTC
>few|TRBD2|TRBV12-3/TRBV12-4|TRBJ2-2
CASLKILAGGPNGELFF
TGTGCCAGCCTCAAGATACTAGCGGGAGGGCCTAACGGGGAGCTGTTTTTT
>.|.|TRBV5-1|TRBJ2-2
CASSSPLVAGELFF
TGCGCCAGCAGCTCCCCCTTGGTTGCCGGGGAGCTGTTTTTT
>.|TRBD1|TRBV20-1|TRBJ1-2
CSAGQGIEGYTF
TGCAGTGCCGGACAGGGGATAGAGGGCTACACCTTC
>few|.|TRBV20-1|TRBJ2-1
CSAVGAGSYNEQFF
TGCAGTGCCGTGGGGGCAGGGTCCTACAATGAGCAGTTCTTC
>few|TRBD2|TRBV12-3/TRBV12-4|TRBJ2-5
CASSFRAGGRGETQYF
TGTGCCAGCAGTTTTAGAGCGGGGGGGAGAGGAGAGACCCAGTACTTC
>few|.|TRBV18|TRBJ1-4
CASSPPGVIEKLFF
TGTGCCAGCTCACCTCCCGGGGTTATTGAAAAACTGTTTTTT
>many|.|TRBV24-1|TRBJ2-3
CATSDATPDTQYF
TGTGCCACCAGTGATGCTACCCCAGATACGCAGTATTTT
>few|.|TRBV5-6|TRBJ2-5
CASSKEPVRSGTQYF
TGTGCCAGCAGCAAAGAACCCGTCCGGTCGGGGACCCAGTACTTC
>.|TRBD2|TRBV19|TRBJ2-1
CASSIDPGLAGGKEQFF
TGTGCCAGTAGTATAGACCCCGGACTAGCGGGGGGCAAAGAGCAGTTCTTC
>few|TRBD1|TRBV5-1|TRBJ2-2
CASSWTGTNTGELFF
TGCGCCAGCAGCTGGACAGGGACGAACACCGGGGAGCTGTTTTTT
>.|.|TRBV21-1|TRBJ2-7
CASNLPRDIFYEQYF
TGTGCCAGCAACCTTCCCCGGGACATCTTCTACGAGCAGTACTTC
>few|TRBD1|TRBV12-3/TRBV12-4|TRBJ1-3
CASSKTGGSGNTIYF
TGTGCCAGCAGTAAAACAGGGGGCTCTGGAAACACCATATATTTT
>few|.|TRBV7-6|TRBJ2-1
CASSYTSKIYNEQFF
TGTGCCAGCAGCTACACTAGCAAAATTTACAATGAGCAGTTCTTC
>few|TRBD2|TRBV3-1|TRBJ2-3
CASSPPKGTSATTDTQYF
TGTGCCAGCAGCCCACCGAAAGGGACTAGCGCGACCACAGATACGCAGTATTTT
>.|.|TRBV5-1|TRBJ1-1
CASSRGPQQKFTEAFF
TGCGCCAGCAGCAGAGGGCCACAACAGAAGTTCACTGAAGCTTTCTTT
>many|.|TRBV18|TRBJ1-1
CASSPPGSIGTEAFF
TGTGCCAGCTCACCACCCGGGTCGATAGGTACTGAAGCTTTCTTT
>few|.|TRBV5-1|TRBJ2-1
CASSPSAPTYNEQFF
TGCGCCAGCAGCCCTTCTGCCCCAACCTACAATGAGCAGTTCTTC
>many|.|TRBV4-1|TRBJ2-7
CASSQIQGGEQYF
TGCGCCAGCAGCCAAATACAGGGAGGCGAGCAGTACTTC
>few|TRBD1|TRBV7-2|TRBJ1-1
CASSRTYRGLGTEAFF
TGTGCCAGCAGCCGTACATACAGGGGACTCGGCACTGAAGCTTTCTTT
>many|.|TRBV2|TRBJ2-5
CASSRGIQETQYF
TGTGCCAGCAGTAGGGGTATACAAGAGACCCAGTACTTC
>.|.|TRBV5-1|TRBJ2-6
CASSLVGGSVSGANVLTF
TGCGCCAGCAGCTTGGTCGGGGGTAGCGTCTCTGGGGCCAACGTCCTGACTTTC
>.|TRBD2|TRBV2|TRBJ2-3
CASTPRVAGAKDTQYF
TGTGCCAGCACCCCGCGTGTAGCGGGGGCGAAAGATACGCAGTATTTT
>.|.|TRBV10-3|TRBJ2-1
CATSLAGSRYNEQFF
TGTGCCACCAGTTTAGCCGGGTCCCGGTACAATGAGCAGTTCTTC
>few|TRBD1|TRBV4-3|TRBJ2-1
CASSQETGLGINEQFF
TGCGCCAGCAGCCAAGAGACAGGGCTGGGGATCAATGAGCAGTTCTTC
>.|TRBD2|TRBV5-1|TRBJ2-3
CASSPFIAGARTDTQYF
TGCGCCAGCAGCCCATTCATAGCGGGGGCCCGCACAGATACGCAGTATTTT
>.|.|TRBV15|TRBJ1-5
CATSRARGTGSNQPQHF
TGTGCCACCAGCAGAGCGCGAGGAACAGGTAGCAATCAGCCCCAGCATTTT
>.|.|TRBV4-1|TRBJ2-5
CASSPRFRKAGYQETQYF
TGCGCCAGCAGCCCGAGGTTTCGTAAGGCGGGATACCAAGAGACCCAGTACTTC
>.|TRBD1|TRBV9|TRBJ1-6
CASSVDGQGSPLHF
TGTGCCAGCAGCGTGGACGGACAGGGTTCACCCCTCCACTTT
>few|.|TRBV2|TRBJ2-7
CASSEDGALSYEQYF
TGTGCCAGCAGTGAAGACGGGGCCTTATCCTACGAGCAGTACTTC
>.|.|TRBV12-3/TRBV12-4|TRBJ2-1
CASSLGQRNNEQFF
TGTGCCAGCAGTTTGGGGCAACGGAACAATGAGCAGTTCTTC
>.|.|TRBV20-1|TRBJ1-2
CSARTQGGYGYTF
TGCAGTGCTAGAACTCAGGGAGGCTATGGCTACACCTTC
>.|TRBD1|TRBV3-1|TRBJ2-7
CASSQETTGAYEQYF
TGTGCCAGCAGCCAAGAAACGACAGGGGCCTACGAGCAGTACTTC
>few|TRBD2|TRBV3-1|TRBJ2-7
CASSPGLADYYEQYF
TGTGCCAGCAGCCCCGGACTAGCGGACTATTACGAGCAGTACTTC
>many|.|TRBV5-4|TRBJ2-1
CASSLPGSNEQFF
TGTGCCAGCAGCTTGCCAGGGTCCAATGAGCAGTTCTTC
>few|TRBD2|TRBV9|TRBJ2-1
CASSGTSGSYNEQFF
TGTGCCAGCAGCGGTACTAGCGGGTCCTACAATGAGCAGTTCTTC
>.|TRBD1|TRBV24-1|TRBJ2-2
CATSNRDSSALTGELFF
TGTGCCACCTCAAACCGGGACAGCTCAGCACTCACCGGGGAGCTGTTTTTT
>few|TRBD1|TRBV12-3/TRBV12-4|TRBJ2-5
CASSPRGQGETQYF
TGTGCCAGCAGTCCCAGGGGACAGGGGGAGACCCAGTACTTC
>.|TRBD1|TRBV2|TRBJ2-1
CASSELWGRQGSSYNEQFF
TGTGCCAGCAGTGAATTGTGGGGGAGACAGGGGAGCTCCTACAATGAGCAGTTCTTC
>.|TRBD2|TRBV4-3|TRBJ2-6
CASRRTSGSSGANVLTF
TGCGCCAGCAGGAGAACTAGCGGGAGTTCTGGGGCCAACGTCCTGACTTTC
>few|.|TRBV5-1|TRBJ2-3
CASSLVMVSTDTQYF
TGCGCCAGCAGCTTGGTAATGGTGAGCACAGATACGCAGTATTTT
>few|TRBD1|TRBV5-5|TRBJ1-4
CASSLENDRAEKLFF
TGTGCCAGCAGCTTGGAAAATGACAGGGCTGAAAAACTGTTTTTT
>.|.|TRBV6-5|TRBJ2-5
CASSYGRLQETQYF
TGTGCCAGCAGTTACGGGCGGCTCCAAGAGACCCAGTACTTC
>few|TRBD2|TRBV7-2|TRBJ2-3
CASSPSRAGVDTQYF
TGTGCCAGCAGCCCTAGCCGGGCGGGAGTAGATACGCAGTATTTT
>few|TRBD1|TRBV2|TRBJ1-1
CASRTGAGNTEAFF
TGTGCCAGCAGGACAGGGGCAGGGAACACTGAAGCTTTCTTT
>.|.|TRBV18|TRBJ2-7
CASSPGRSLPYEQYF
TGTGCCAGCTCACCGGGAAGGAGTTTGCCCTACGAGCAGTACTTC
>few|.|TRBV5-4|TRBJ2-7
CASSEGAYEQYF
TGTGCCAGCAGCGAGGGGGCCTACGAGCAGTACTTC
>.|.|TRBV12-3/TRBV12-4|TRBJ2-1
CASSFRSLYNEQFF
TGTGCCAGCAGTTTCCGTAGTTTGTACAATGAGCAGTTCTTC